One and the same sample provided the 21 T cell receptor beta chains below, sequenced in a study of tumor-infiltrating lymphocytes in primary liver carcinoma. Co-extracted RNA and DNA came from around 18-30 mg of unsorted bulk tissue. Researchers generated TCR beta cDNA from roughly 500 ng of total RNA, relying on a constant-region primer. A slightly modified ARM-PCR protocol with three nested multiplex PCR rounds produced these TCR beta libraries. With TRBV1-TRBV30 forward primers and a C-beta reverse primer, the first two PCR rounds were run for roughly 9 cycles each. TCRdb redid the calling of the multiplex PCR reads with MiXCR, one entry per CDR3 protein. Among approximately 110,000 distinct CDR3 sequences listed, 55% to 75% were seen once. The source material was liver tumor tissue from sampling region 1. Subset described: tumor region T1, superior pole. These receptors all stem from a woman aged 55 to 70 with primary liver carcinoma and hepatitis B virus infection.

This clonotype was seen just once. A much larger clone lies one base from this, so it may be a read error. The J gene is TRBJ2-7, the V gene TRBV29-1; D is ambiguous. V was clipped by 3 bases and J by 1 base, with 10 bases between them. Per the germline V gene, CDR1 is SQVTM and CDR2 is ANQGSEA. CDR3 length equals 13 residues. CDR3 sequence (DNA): TGCAGCGTTGATAATAGTGGGTCCTACGAGCAGTACTTC. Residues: CSVDNSGSYEQYF.

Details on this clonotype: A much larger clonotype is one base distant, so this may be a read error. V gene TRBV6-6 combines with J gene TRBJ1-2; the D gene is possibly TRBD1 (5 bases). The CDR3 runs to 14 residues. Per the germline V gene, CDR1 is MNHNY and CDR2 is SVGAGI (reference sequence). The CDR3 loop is CTSKGSRQSLGYTF. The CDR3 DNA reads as TGTACCTCGAAAGGGAGTAGACAGAGCCTTGGCTACACCTTC.

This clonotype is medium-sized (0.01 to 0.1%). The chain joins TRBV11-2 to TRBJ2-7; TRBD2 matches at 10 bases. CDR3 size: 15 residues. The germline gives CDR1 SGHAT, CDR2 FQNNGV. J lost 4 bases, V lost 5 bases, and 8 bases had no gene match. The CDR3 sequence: CASSRAGLAVYEQYF. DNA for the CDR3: TGTGCCAGCAGCCGTGCCGGACTAGCGGTTTACGAGCAGTACTTC. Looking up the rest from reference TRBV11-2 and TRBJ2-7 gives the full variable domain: EAGVAQSPRYKIIEKRQSVAFWCNPISGHATLYWYQQILGQGPKLLIQFQNNGVVDDSQLPKDRFSAERLKGVDSTLKIQPAKLEDSAVYLCASSRAGLAVYEQYFGPGTRLTVT.

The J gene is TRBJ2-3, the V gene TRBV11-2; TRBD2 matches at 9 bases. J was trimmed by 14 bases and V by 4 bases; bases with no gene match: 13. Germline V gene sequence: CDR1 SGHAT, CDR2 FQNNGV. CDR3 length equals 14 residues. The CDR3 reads CASSSRTSVDTRYF. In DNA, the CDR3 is TGTGCCAGCAGCTCCCGGACTAGCGTGGATACCCGGTATTTT. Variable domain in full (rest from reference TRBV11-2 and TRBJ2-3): EAGVAQSPRYKIIEKRQSVAFWCNPISGHATLYWYQQILGQGPKLLIQFQNNGVVDDSQLPKDRFSAERLKGVDSTLKIQPAKLEDSAVYLCASSSRTSVDTRYFGPGTRLTVL.

The CDR3 loop reads CASSSGDTDTQYF. As DNA, the CDR3 is TGTGCCAGCAGCTCGGGGGATACAGATACGCAGTATTTT. The chain recombines TRBV5-6 with TRBJ2-3, with D maybe TRBD2 (6 bases). From germline, CDR1 is SGHDT and CDR2 YYEEEE. This CDR3 region has 13 residues. V gave up 3 bases and J gave up 3 bases, with 8 bases separating them.

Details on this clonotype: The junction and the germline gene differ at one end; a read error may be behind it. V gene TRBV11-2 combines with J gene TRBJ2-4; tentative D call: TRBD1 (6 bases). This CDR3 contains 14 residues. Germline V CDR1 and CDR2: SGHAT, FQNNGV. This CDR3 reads CVSSLDRLKNIQYF. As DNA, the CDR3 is TGTGTCAGCAGCTTAGACAGGCTAAAAAACATTCAGTACTTC. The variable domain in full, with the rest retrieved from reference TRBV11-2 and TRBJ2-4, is EAGVAQSPRYKIIEKRQSVAFWCNPISGHATLYWYQQILGQGPKLLIQFQNNGVVDDSQLPKDRFSAERLKGVDSTLKIQPAKLEDSAVYLCVSSLDRLKNIQYFGAGTRLSVL.

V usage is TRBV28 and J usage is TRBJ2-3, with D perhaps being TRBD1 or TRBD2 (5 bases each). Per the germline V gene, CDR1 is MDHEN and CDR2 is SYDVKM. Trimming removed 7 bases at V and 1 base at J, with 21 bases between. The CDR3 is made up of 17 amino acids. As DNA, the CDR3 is TGTGCCAGCACCCCTGGGGGTCAGCGGAGACGCACAGATACGCAGTATTTT. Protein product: CASTPGGQRRRTDTQYF.

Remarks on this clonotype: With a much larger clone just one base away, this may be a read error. CDR3: CASSHDRRNQPQHF. For the CDR3, the DNA is TGTGCCAGCAGCCATGACAGGAGGAATCAGCCCCAGCATTTT. The chain carries TRBV5-4 and TRBJ1-5, with D possibly TRBD1 on 6 matching bases. The CDR3 has 14 amino acids. Germline V gene lookup returns CDR1 SGHNT and CDR2 YYREEE (reference sequence). The ends were cut back, 4 bases at V and 4 bases at J, with 12 bases in the middle.

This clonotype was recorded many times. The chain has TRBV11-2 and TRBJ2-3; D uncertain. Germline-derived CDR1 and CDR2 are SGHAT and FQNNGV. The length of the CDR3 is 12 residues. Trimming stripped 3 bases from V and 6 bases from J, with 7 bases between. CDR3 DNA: TGTGCCAGCAGCTTTGTTGAGGATACGCAGTATTTT. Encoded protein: CASSFVEDTQYF.

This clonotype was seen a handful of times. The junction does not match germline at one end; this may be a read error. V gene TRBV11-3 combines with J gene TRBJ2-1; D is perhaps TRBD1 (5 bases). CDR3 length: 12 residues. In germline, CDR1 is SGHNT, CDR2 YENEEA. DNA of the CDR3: TGTGCCAGCAGCTTAGAAGGGGATGAACAGTTCTTC. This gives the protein CASSLEGDEQFF.

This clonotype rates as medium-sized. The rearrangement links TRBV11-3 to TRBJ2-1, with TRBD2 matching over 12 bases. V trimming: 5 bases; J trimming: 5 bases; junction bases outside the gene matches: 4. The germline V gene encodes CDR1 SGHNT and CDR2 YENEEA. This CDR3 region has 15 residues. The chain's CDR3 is CASSQTSGSNNEQFF. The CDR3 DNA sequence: TGTGCCAGCAGCCAGACTAGCGGGAGTAACAATGAGCAGTTCTTC.

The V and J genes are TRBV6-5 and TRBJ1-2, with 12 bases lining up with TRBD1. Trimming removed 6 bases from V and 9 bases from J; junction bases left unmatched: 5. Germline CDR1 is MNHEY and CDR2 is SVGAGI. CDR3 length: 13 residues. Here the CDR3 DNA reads TGTGCCAGCAGGGGAGGGACAGGGGGCAGCTACACCTTC. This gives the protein CASRGGTGGSYTF.

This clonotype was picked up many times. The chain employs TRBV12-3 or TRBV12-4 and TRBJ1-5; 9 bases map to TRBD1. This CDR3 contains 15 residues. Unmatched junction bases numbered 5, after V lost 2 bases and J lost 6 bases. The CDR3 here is CASSLTGGVGQPQHF. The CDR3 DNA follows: TGTGCCAGCAGTTTAACAGGGGGCGTCGGTCAGCCCCAGCATTTT.

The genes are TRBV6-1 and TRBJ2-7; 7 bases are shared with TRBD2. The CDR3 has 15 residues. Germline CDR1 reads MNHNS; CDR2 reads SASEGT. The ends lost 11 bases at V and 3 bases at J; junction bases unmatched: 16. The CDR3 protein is CAGTWGGAGSYEQYF. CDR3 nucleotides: TGTGCCGGCACCTGGGGAGGGGCAGGGAGCTACGAGCAGTACTTC.

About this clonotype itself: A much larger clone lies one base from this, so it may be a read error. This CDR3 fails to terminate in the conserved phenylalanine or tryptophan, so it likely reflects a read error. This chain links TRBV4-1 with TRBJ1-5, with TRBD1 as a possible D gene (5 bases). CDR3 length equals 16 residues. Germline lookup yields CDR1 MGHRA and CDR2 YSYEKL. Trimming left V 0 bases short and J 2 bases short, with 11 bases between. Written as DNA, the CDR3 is TGCGCCAGCAGCCAAGATGGGGCTAACGGCAATCAGCCCCAGCATTCT. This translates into CASSQDGANGNQPQHS.

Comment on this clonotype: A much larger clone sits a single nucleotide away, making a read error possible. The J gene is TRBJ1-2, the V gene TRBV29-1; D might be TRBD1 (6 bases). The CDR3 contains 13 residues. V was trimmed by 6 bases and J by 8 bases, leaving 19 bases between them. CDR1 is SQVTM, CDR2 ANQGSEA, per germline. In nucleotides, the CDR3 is TGCAGCGTGAGGGGGACGGCGAGCGACGGCTACACCTTC. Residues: CSVRGTASDGYTF. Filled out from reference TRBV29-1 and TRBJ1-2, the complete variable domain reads SAVISQKPSRDICQRGTSLTIQCQVDSQVTMMFWYRQQPGQSLTLIATANQGSEATYESGFVIDKFPISRPNLTFSTLTVSNMSPEDSSIYLCSVRGTASDGYTFGSGTRLTVV.

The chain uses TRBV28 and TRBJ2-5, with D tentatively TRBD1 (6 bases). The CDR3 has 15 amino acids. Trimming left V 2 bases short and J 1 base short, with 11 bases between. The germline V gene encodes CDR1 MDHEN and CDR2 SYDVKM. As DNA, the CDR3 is TGTGCCAGCAGTTTAAACAGGGCCGCCCAAGAGACCCAGTACTTC. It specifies CASSLNRAAQETQYF. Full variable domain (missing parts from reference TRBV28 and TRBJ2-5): DVKVTQSSRYLVKRTGEKVFLECVQDMDHENMFWYRQDPGLGLRLIYFSYDVKMKEKGDIPEGYSVSREKKERFSLILESASTNQTSMYLCASSLNRAAQETQYFGPGTRLLVL.

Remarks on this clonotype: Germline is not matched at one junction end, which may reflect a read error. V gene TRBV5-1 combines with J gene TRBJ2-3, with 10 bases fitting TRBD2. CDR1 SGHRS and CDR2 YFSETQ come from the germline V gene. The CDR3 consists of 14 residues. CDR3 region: CASSPSGGEDTQYF. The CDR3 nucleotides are TGCGCCAGCAGCCCGAGCGGGGGGGAGGATACGCAATATTTT.

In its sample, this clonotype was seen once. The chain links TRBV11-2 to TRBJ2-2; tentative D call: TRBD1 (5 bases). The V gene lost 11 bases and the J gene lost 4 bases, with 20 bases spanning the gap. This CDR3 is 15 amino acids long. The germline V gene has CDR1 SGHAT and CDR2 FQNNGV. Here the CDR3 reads CAGNLDDSPTGELFF. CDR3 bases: TGTGCCGGCAATCTGGACGACAGCCCCACCGGGGAGCTGTTTTTT.

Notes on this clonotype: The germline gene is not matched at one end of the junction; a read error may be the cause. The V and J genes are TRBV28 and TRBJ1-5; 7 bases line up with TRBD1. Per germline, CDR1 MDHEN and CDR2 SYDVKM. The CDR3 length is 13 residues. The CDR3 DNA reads TGTGCCAGCATAGAACACAGGGGTCAGTCCCAGCATTTT. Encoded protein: CASIEHRGQSQHF.

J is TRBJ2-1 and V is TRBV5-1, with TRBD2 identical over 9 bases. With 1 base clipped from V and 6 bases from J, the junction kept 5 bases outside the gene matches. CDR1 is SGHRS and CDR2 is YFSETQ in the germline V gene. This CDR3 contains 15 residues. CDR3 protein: CASSLQAGGRNEQFF. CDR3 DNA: TGCGCCAGCAGCTTGCAGGCGGGAGGGCGCAATGAGCAGTTCTTC.